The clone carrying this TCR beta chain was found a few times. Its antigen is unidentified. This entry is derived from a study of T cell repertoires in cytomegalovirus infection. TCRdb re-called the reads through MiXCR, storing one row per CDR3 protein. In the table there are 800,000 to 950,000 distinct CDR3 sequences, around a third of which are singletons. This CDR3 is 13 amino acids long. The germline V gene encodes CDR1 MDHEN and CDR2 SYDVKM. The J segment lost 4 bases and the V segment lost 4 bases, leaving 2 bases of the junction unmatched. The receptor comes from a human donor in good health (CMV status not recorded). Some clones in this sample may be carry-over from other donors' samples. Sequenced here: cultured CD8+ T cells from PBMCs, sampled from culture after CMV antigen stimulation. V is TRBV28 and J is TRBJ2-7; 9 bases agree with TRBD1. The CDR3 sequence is CASSWDREYEQYV. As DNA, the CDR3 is TGTGCCAGCAGTTGGGACAGGGAATACGAGCAGTACGTC.